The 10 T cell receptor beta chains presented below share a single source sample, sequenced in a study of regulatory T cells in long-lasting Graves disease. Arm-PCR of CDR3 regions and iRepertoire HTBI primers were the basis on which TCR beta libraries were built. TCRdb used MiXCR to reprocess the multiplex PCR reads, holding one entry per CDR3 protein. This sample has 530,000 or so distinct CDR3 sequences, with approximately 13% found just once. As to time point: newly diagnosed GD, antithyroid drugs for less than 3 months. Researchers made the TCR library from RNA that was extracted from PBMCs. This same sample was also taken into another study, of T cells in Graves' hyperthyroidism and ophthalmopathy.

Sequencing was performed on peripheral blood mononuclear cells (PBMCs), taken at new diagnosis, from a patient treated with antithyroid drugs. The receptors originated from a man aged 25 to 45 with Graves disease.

Here the CDR3 DNA reads TGTGCCAGCAGTCTTCGGGGGGACACCATATATTTT. Amino acid sequence: CASSLRGDTIYF. The chain employs TRBV7-2 and TRBJ1-3; D possibly corresponds to TRBD1 (5 bases). Germline CDR1 is SGHTA and CDR2 is FQGNSA. This CDR3 contains 12 residues. V was pared by 6 bases and J by 8 bases, with 11 bases between.

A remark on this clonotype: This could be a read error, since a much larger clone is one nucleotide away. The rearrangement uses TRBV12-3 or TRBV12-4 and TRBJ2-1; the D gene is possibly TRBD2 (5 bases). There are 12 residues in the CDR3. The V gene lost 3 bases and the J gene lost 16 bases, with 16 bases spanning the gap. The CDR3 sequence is CASSLGPRGLFF. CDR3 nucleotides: TGTGCCAGCAGTTTGGGTCCTCGCGGGCTCTTCTTC.

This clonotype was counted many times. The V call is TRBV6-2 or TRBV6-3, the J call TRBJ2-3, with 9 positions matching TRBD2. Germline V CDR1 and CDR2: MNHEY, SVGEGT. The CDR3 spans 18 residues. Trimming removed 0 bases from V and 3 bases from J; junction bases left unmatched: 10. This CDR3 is CASSYSSGRPLMTDTQYF. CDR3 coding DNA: TGTGCCAGCAGTTACTCCAGCGGGAGGCCCTTAATGACAGATACGCAGTATTTT.

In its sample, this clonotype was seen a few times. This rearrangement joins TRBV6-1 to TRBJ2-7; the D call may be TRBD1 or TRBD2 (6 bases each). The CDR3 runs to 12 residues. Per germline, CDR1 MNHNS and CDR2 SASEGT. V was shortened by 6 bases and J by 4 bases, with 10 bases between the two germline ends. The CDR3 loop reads CASRRGGYEQYF. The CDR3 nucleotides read TGTGCCAGCAGACGAGGGGGGTACGAGCAGTACTTC.

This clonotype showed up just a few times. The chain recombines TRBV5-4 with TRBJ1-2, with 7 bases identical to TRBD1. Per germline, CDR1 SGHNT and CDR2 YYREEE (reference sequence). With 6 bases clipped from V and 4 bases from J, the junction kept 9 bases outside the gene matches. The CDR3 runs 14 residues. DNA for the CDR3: TGTGCCAGCACCCTGGGGTCAGGGGGCTATGGCTACACCTTC. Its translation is CASTLGSGGYGYTF.

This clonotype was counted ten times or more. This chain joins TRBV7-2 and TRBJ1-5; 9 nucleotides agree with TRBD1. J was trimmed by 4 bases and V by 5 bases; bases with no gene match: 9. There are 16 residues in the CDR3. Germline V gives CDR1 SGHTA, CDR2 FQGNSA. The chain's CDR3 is CASSRTGVVGNQPQHF. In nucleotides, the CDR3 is TGTGCCAGCAGCAGGACAGGGGTCGTTGGGAATCAGCCCCAGCATTTT.

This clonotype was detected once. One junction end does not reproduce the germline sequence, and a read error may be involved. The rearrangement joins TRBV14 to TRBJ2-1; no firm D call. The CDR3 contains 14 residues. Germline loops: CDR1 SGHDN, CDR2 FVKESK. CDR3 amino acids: CASSFLGWDNEQFF. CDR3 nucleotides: TGCGCCAGCAGCTTCCTGGGTTGGGACAATGAGCAGTTCTTC.

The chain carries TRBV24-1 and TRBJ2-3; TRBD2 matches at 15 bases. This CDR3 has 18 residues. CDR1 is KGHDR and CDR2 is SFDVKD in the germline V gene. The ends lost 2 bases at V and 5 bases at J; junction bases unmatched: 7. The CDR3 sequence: CATSDSGLAGGPVDTQYF. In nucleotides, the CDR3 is TGTGCCACCAGTGATTCCGGACTAGCGGGAGGGCCTGTAGATACGCAGTATTTT.

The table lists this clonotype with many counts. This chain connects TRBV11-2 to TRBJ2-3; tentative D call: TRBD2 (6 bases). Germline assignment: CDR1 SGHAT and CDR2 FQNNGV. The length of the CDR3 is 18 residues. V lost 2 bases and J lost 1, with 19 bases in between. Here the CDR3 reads CASSLFAGTSGRTDTQYF. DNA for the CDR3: TGTGCCAGCAGCTTATTTGCGGGAACCTCAGGCCGCACAGATACGCAGTATTTT.

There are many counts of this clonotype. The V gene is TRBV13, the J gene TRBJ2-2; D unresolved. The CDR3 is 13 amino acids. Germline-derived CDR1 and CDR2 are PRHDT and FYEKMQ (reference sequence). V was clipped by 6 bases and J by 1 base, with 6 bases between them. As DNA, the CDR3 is TGTGCCAGCAGTCCCGGGAACACCGGGGAGCTGTTTTTT. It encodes CASSPGNTGELFF.